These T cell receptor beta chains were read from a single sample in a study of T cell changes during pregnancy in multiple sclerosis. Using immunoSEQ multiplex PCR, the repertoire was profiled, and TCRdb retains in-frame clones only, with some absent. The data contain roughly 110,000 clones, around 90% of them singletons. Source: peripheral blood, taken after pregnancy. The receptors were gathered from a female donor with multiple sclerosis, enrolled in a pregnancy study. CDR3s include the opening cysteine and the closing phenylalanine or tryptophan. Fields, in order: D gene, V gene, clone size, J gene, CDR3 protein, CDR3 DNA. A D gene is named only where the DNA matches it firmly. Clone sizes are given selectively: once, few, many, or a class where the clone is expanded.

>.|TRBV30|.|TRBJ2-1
CAWSPVIEQFF
TGTGCCTGGAGTCCGGTGATTGAGCAGTTCTTC
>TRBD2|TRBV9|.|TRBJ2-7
CASSAGTSFHEQYF
TGTGCCAGCAGCGCCGGGACTAGCTTCCACGAGCAGTACTTC
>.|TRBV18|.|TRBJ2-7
CASSPLEDEQYF
TGTGCCAGCTCACCATTAGAGGACGAGCAGTACTTC
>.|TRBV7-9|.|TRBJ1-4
CASSLGVQNNEKLFF
TGTGCCAGCAGCTTAGGGGTACAGAATAATGAAAAACTGTTTTTT
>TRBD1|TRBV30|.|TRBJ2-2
CAWRKGQGETGELFF
TGTGCCTGGAGGAAGGGACAGGGGGAAACCGGGGAGCTGTTTTTT
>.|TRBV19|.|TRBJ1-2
CASSIAGTENYGYTF
TGTGCCAGTAGTATCGCGGGGACGGAAAACTATGGCTACACCTTC
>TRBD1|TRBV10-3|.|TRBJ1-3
CATEARGPYGNTIYF
TGTGCCACAGAAGCCAGGGGGCCGTATGGAAACACCATATATTTT
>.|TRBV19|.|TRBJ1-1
CATLPSGDKGTEAFF
TGTGCCACACTTCCCTCAGGGGATAAGGGCACTGAAGCTTTCTTT
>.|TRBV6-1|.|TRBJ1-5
CASSVRRDNQPQHF
TGTGCCAGCAGTGTGAGGCGGGACAATCAGCCCCAGCATTTT
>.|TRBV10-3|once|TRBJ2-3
CAISESREDTQYF
TGTGCCATCAGTGAGTCCCGGGAGGATACGCAGTATTTT
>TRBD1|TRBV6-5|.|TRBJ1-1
CASRAGGPNTEAFF
TGTGCCAGCAGAGCAGGGGGCCCGAACACTGAAGCTTTCTTT
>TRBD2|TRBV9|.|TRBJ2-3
CASSVGLAGATDTQYF
TGTGCCAGCAGCGTAGGGCTAGCGGGAGCTACAGATACGCAGTATTTT
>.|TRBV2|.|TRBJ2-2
CASSPRTSNTGELFF
TGTGCCAGCAGCCCCAGGACTTCCAACACCGGGGAGCTGTTTTTT
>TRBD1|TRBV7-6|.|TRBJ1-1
CASSDNSPGGTEAFF
TGTGCCAGCAGCGACAACTCCCCAGGGGGCACTGAAGCTTTCTTT
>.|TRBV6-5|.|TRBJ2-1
CASSYSSSYNEQFF
TGTGCCAGCAGTTACTCGAGCTCCTACAATGAGCAGTTCTTC
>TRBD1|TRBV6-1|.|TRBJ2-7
CASSEGTGGSYEQYF
TGTGCCAGCAGTGAGGGGACAGGGGGCTCCTACGAGCAGTACTTC
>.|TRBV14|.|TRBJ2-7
CASSQDQGGLGEQYF
TGTGCCAGCAGCCAAGATCAAGGCGGCTTGGGTGAGCAGTACTTC
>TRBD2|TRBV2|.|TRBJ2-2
CASRGASGRDTGELFF
TGTGCCAGCAGGGGGGCTAGCGGGAGGGACACCGGGGAGCTGTTTTTT
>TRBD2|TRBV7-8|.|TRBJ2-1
CASSFGGAGGNEQFF
TGTGCCAGCAGCTTCGGGGGGGCAGGCGGGAATGAGCAGTTCTTC
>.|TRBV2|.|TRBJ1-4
CASSDTGGDEKLFF
TGTGCCAGCAGTGATACGGGGGGAGATGAAAAACTGTTTTTT
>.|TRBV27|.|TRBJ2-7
CASSLTGIEQYF
TGTGCCAGCAGTTTAACGGGAATCGAGCAGTACTTC
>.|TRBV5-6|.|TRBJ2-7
CASSLVAVAYEQYF
TGTGCCAGCAGCTTGGTGGCGGTTGCCTACGAGCAGTACTTC
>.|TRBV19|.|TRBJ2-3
CASSTFTDTQYF
TGTGCCAGTAGTACGTTCACAGATACGCAGTATTTT
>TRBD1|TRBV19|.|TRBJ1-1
CASTDRGPNTEAFF
TGTGCCAGTACCGACAGGGGGCCGAACACTGAAGCTTTCTTT
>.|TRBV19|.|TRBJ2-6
CASSTDSGTANVLTF
TGTGCCAGTAGTACGGACAGCGGGACCGCCAACGTCCTGACTTTC
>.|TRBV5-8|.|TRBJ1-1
CASRAEGGTEAFF
TGTGCCAGCAGGGCAGAGGGAGGCACTGAAGCTTTCTTT
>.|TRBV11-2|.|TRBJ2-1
CASSPAPGNEQFF
TGTGCCAGCAGCCCTGCCCCGGGCAATGAGCAGTTCTTC
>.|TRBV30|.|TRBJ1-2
CACTDSPVVRGYTF
TGTGCCTGCACGGACAGCCCTGTAGTACGGGGCTACACCTTC
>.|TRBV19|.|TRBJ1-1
CATTPQPTTAEAFF
TGTGCCACTACCCCTCAACCAACGACAGCCGAAGCTTTCTTT
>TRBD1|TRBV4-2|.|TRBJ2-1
CASSVSGTGANEQFF
TGTGCCAGCAGCGTATCCGGGACAGGGGCCAATGAGCAGTTCTTC
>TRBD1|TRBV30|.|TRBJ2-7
CAWSPIGQGSYEQYF
TGTGCCTGGAGCCCTATTGGACAGGGCTCCTACGAGCAGTACTTC
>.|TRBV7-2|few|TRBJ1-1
CASSFQGKPEAFF
TGTGCCAGCAGCTTCCAGGGGAAGCCTGAAGCTTTCTTT
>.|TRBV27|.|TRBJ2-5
CASRSWREETQYF
TGTGCCAGCAGGTCGTGGCGGGAAGAGACCCAGTACTTC
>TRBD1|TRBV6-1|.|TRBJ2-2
CASSEGRGPTGELFF
TGTGCCAGCAGTGAGGGCAGGGGGCCCACCGGGGAGCTGTTTTTT
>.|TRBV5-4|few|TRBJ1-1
CASSLSDNTEAFF
TGTGCCAGCAGCCTCTCAGATAACACTGAAGCTTTCTTT
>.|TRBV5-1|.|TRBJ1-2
CASSLDRPAQDYGYTF
TGCGCCAGCAGCTTAGACAGGCCAGCGCAGGACTATGGCTACACCTTC
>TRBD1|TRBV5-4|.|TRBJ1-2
CASSLRTGTPNYGYTF
TGTGCCAGCAGCTTAAGGACAGGGACTCCTAACTATGGCTACACCTTC